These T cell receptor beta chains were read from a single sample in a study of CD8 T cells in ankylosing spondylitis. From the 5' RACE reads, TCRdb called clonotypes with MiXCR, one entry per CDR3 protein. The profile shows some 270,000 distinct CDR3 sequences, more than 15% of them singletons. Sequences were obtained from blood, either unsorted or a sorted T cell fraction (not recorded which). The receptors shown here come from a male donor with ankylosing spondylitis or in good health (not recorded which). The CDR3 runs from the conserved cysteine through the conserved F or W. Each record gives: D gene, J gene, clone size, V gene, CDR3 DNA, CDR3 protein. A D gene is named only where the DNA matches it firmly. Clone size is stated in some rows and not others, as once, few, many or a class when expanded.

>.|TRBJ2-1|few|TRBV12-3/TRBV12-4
TGTGCCAGCAGATCCTATGCGACAGGTTCGAATGAGCAGTTCTTC
CASRSYATGSNEQFF
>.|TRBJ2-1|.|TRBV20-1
TGCAGTGCTACTGGACTTTCGAGGAACAATGAGCAGTTCTTC
CSATGLSRNNEQFF
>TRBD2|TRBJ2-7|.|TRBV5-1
TGCGCCAGCAGCACAACGGGGGGAGTCTACTACGAGCAGTACTTC
CASSTTGGVYYEQYF
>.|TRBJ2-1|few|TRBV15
TGTGCCACCAGCACAGAGACATACAATGAGCAGTTCTTC
CATSTETYNEQFF
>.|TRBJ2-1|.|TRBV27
TGTGCCAGCAGTCCCACCCCCTACAATGAGCAGTTCTTC
CASSPTPYNEQFF
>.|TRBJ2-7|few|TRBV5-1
TGCGCCAGCAGCTTGATCGGCAGTGGGTCCTACGAGCAGTACTTC
CASSLIGSGSYEQYF
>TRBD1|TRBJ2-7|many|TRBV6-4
TGTGCCAGCAGTGACGGTAGGGGGCACACCTACGAGCAGTACTTC
CASSDGRGHTYEQYF
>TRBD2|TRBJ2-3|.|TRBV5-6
TGTGCCAGGGGCCCTGGGACTAGCGGAACCACAGATACGCAGTATTTT
CARGPGTSGTTDTQYF
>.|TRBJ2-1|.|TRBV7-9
TGTGCCAGCAGGGTGGCGGTTGGGGCCCCGCGAAATGAGCAGTTCTTC
CASRVAVGAPRNEQFF
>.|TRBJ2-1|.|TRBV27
TGTGCCAGCAGTTCGTGGGGCAATGAGCAGTTCTTC
CASSSWGNEQFF
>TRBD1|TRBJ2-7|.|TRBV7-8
TGTGCCAGCAGCGACGGACAGGGGGATCGCTACGAGCAGTACTTC
CASSDGQGDRYEQYF
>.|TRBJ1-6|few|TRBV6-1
TGTGCCAGCAGTGACAGGGTTTATAATTCACCCCTCCACTTT
CASSDRVYNSPLHF
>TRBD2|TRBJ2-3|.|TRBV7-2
TGTGCCAGCAGCTTGTCTCCTAGCGGGAGTAGCACAGATACGCAGTATTTT
CASSLSPSGSSTDTQYF
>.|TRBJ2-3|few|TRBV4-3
TGCGCCAGCAGCCAAGATGAACCGGGCACAGATACGCAGTATTTT
CASSQDEPGTDTQYF
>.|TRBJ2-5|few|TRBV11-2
TGTGCCAGCAGCTTAATGCGGGGTACGTCAGAGACCCAGTACTTC
CASSLMRGTSETQYF
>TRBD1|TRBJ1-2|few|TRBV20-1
TGCAGTGCTAGCCCCGGACAGGGCTATGGCTACACCTTC
CSASPGQGYGYTF
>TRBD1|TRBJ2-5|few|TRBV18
TGTGCCAGCTCACTAACTCCGGACAGGGTTGAGGAGACCCAGTACTTC
CASSLTPDRVEETQYF
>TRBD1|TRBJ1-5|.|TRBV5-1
TGCGCCAGCAGCATGGGACAGGGGGATCAGCCCCAGCATTTT
CASSMGQGDQPQHF
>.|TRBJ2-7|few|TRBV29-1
TGCAGCGTTGAAGACAGGGCCGACGAGCAGTACTTC
CSVEDRADEQYF
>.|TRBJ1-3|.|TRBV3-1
TGTGCCAGCAGCCCTGACAGGAACTCTGGAAACACCATATATTTT
CASSPDRNSGNTIYF
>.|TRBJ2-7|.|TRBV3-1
TGTGCCAGCTGCCAAGGGGGACTTAGATCAGAGGAGGAGCAGTACTTC
CASCQGGLRSEEEQYF
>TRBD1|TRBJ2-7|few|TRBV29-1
TGCAGCGTTGGGGGGACAGGAGAGTACGAGCAGTACTTC
CSVGGTGEYEQYF
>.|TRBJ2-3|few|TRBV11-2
TGTGCCAGCAGCTTAGTCCAATCGGATACGCAGTATTTT
CASSLVQSDTQYF
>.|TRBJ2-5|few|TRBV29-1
TGCAGCGTTAGCGGGACAGTTCAAGAGACCCAGTACTTC
CSVSGTVQETQYF
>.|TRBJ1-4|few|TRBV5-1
TGCGCCAGCAGCTTGGCCCAGTCGGGGCCCCTAGGGTACGACGAAAAACTGTTTTTT
CASSLAQSGPLGYDEKLFF
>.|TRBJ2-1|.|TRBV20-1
TGCAGTGCAAAACAGGGTGGTGAGCAGTTCTTC
CSAKQGGEQFF
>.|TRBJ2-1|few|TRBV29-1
TGCAGCGTTGAAGGTAGCCAGGGGAGCTCCTACAATGAGCAGTTCTTC
CSVEGSQGSSYNEQFF
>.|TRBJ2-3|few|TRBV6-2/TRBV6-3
TGTGCCAGCAGTTACGGGCACCCGCCCTCGGGTACGCAGTATTTT
CASSYGHPPSGTQYF
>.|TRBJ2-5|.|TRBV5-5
TGTGCCAGCAGCTTCGGCAGTCCTCAGGAGACCCAGTACTTC
CASSFGSPQETQYF
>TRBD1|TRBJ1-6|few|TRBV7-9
TGTGCCAGCAGCCCAAGGGACAGGGAGAATTCACCCCTCCACTTT
CASSPRDRENSPLHF
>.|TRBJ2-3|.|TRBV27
TGTGCCAGCGCCGCAGGGAACACAGATACGCAGTATTTT
CASAAGNTDTQYF
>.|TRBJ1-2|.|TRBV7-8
TGTGCCAGCAGCTTAGAGCCTCTGGGGAGTGGCGTTGATGGCTACACCTTC
CASSLEPLGSGVDGYTF
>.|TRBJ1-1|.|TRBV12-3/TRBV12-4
TGTGCCAGCAGTGAGGCAATTCAGGGGCACACTGAAGCTTTCTTT
CASSEAIQGHTEAFF
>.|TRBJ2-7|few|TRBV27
TGTGCCAGCAGTTTAGACAGGGACTCCCACGAGCAGTACTTC
CASSLDRDSHEQYF
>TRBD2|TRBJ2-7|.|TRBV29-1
TGCAGCGTTTCTAGCGGGAGGGCCTACGAGCAGTACTTC
CSVSSGRAYEQYF
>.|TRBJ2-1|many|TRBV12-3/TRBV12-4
TGTGCCAGCAGTTGGTCGGGACCACCATCCTACAATGAGCAGTTCTTC
CASSWSGPPSYNEQFF
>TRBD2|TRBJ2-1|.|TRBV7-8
TGTGCCAGCAGCTTACTAGCGGGAGTATGGGAGCAGTTCTTC
CASSLLAGVWEQFF
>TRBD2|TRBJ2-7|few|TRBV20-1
TGCAGTGCGGAGTGTGGGGAGGGCCCCTACGAGCAGTACTTC
CSAECGEGPYEQYF
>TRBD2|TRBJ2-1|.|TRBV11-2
TGTGGCAGCAGCTTGGGTAGCGGGAGAAATGAGCAGTTCTTC
CGSSLGSGRNEQFF
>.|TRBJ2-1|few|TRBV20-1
TGCAGTGCCATGTACAATGAGCAGTTCTTC
CSAMYNEQFF
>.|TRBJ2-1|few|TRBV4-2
TGTGCCAGCAGCCAATTAATTGAGAGGGACTTTACTCAGGACCGCTACGGCGGGCAGTTCTTC
CASSQLIERDFTQDRYGGQFF